The 8 T cell receptor beta chains reported below all come from one sample, sequenced in a study of T-cell reconstitution after alpha-beta-depleted transplantation in children. Unique molecular identifiers were incorporated during preparation of the TCRbeta library. TCRdb redid the calling of the PCR reads with MiXCR, one entry per CDR3 protein. The repertoire holds about 480,000 distinct CDR3 sequences, around 13% seen once, with about 5.4% in the top ten. This material consisted of PBMCs from the stem cell graft donor, taken from the stem cell graft. These receptors were collected from a human donor who donated a stem cell graft to a child with combined immunodeficiency.

V gene TRBV20-1 combines with J gene TRBJ1-4; TRBD1 matches 9 bases. Germline V gene data show CDR1 as DFQATT and CDR2 as SNEGSKA (reference sequence). J was trimmed by 6 bases and V by 6 bases; bases with no gene match: 8. CDR3 length: 14 amino acids. Here the CDR3 DNA reads TGCAGTGCAACCCCCGGGACAGGGCATGAAAAACTGTTTTTT. Translating it yields CSATPGTGHEKLFF.

This clonotype was found many times. The chain is built from TRBV6-4 and TRBJ2-3; no clear D gene. V shed 0 bases and J shed 0 bases, with 7 bases lying between them. The CDR3 contains 15 residues. Germline loops: CDR1 MRHNA, CDR2 SNTAGT. The CDR3 nucleotides are TGTGCCAGCAGTGACTCCTTAGAGAGCACAGATACGCAGTATTTT. This codes for CASSDSLESTDTQYF.

As regards this clonotype: A single base separates this from a much larger clone, so it may be a read error. As the CDR3 is not closed by the conserved phenylalanine or tryptophan, this likely results from a read error. The chain joins TRBV20-1 to TRBJ1-1; 8 bases fit TRBD1. Trimming removed 5 bases from V and 5 bases from J; junction bases left unmatched: 4. Germline V CDR1 and CDR2: DFQATT, SNEGSKA (reference sequence). The CDR3 length is 12 residues. CDR3 nucleotides: TGCAGTGCTCAGGGGGCTGGGACTGAAGCTTTCTGT. Translation gives CSAQGAGTEAFC.

This clonotype appeared a few times. The chain couples TRBV12-3 or TRBV12-4 to TRBJ2-6; the D gene is possibly TRBD1 (6 bases). Trimming took 6 bases from V and 0 from J, leaving 15 bases between them. The CDR3 is 17 residues long. CDR3 DNA: TGTGCCAGCAGACCACAGGGTTCCTTCTCTGGGGCCAACGTCCTGACTTTC. This sequence encodes CASRPQGSFSGANVLTF.

This clonotype was detected only a few times. This chain connects TRBV12-3 or TRBV12-4 to TRBJ1-6; D is unclear. The CDR3 spans 15 residues. Deletions cut 8 bases from V and 7 bases from J, with 18 bases between. The CDR3 DNA is TGTGCCAGCTCACACAGCCCGGCGCAAAATTCACCCCTCCACTTT. This gives the protein CASSHSPAQNSPLHF.

This clonotype was recorded many times. The chain combines TRBV20-1 with TRBJ2-1; 7 bases fit TRBD2. The CDR3 runs to 13 residues. V lost 3 bases, J lost 2 bases, and 1 base stayed unmatched. CDR1 is DFQATT, CDR2 SNEGSKA, per germline (reference sequence). CDR3 amino acids: CSASGGTYNEQFF. In DNA, the CDR3 is TGCAGTGCTAGCGGGGGGACCTACAATGAGCAGTTCTTC.

This clonotype was counted many times. V is TRBV10-3 and J is TRBJ1-5; 7 nucleotides line up with TRBD1. J was trimmed by 4 bases and V by 3 bases; bases with no gene match: 6. CDR3 length: 15 residues. Germline V gene lookup returns CDR1 ENHRY and CDR2 SYGVKD. CDR3 DNA sequence: TGTGCCATCAGTGAAATAGGGGGCGAAAATCAGCCCCAGCATTTT. Translation: CAISEIGGENQPQHF.

J is TRBJ2-2 and V is TRBV5-1; 10 nucleotides line up with TRBD1. Germline V gene sequence: CDR1 SGHRS, CDR2 YFSETQ. With V trimmed by 0 bases and J by 3 bases, 2 bases remained unmatched. This CDR3 spans 16 amino acids. CDR3 in amino acids: CASSLEGQGYTGELFF. CDR3 bases: TGCGCCAGCAGCTTGGAGGGACAGGGGTACACCGGGGAGCTGTTTTTT.